Listed below are T cell receptor beta chains from one sample, sequenced in a study of T cell responses to AZD1222 COVID-19 vaccine. Profiling relied on immunoSEQ multiplex PCR, and the TCRdb table lists in-frame clones only, not all of them. The sample lists 130,000 or so clones; approximately 91% were seen once. The starting material was peripheral blood, obtained 28 days after the second AZD1222 dose. The receptors shown here come from an adult who received the AZD1222 COVID-19 vaccine. Both conserved end residues are part of each CDR3. The order of the fields is V gene, D gene, clone size, J gene, CDR3 DNA, CDR3 protein. A D gene is named only where the DNA matches it firmly. A row's size may be missing; if present it is once, few, many or a size class.

V: TRBV30; D: .; size: .; J: TRBJ1-5; DNA: TGTGCCTGGAGTGCACTCCTCTCGGAGGGGCAGCCCCAGCATTTT; CDR3: CAWSALLSEGQPQHF
V: TRBV7-8; D: TRBD1; size: .; J: TRBJ1-2; DNA: TGTGCCAGCAGCCATCAGACAGGGATCGGGGGCTACACCTTC; CDR3: CASSHQTGIGGYTF
V: TRBV6-4; D: TRBD2; size: .; J: TRBJ2-2; DNA: TGTGCCAGCAGTGACTCACCTAGCGGGAGAGGCGGGGAGCTGTTTTTT; CDR3: CASSDSPSGRGGELFF
V: TRBV6-5; D: .; size: once; J: TRBJ2-5; DNA: TGTGCCAGCACCCACGGATGGGGGGACGGGGAGACCCAGTACTTC; CDR3: CASTHGWGDGETQYF
V: TRBV11-2; D: TRBD1; size: .; J: TRBJ1-3; DNA: TGTGCCAGCAGCTCCTGGGGGGACAGGATATACTCTGGAAACACCATATATTTT; CDR3: CASSSWGDRIYSGNTIYF
V: TRBV12-3/TRBV12-4; D: .; size: once; J: TRBJ2-5; DNA: TGTGCCAGCAGTATTTTAGTATCGGAGACCCAGTACTTC; CDR3: CASSILVSETQYF
V: TRBV29-1; D: .; size: .; J: TRBJ2-5; DNA: TGCAGCGTTGAAGGGGGACTCGATTTTACGGAGACCCAGTACTTC; CDR3: CSVEGGLDFTETQYF
V: TRBV4-1; D: TRBD1; size: .; J: TRBJ1-1; DNA: TGCGCCAGCAGCCAAACAGGGGCGAACACTGAAGCTTTCTTT; CDR3: CASSQTGANTEAFF
V: TRBV6-1; D: .; size: once; J: TRBJ2-5; DNA: TGTGCCAGCAGTGAAGGATTCCAGGGCCAAGAGACCCAGTACTTC; CDR3: CASSEGFQGQETQYF
V: TRBV6-5; D: .; size: .; J: TRBJ1-1; DNA: TGTGCCAGCAGTTACCCCCCACAGGCTTTCTTT; CDR3: CASSYPPQAFF
V: TRBV7-2; D: TRBD1; size: .; J: TRBJ2-5; DNA: TGTGCCAGCAGCTTAGGCGGACAGGGCCGGGAGACCCAGTACTTC; CDR3: CASSLGGQGRETQYF
V: TRBV11-2; D: .; size: .; J: TRBJ1-1; DNA: TGTGCCAGCAGCTTAGAGAGGGGCCACACTGAAGCTTTCTTT; CDR3: CASSLERGHTEAFF
V: TRBV6-6; D: .; size: .; J: TRBJ1-1; DNA: TGTGCCAGCGTTGATTGGGGACAAAGAACTGAAGCTTTCTTT; CDR3: CASVDWGQRTEAFF
V: TRBV25-1; D: TRBD2; size: .; J: TRBJ2-1; DNA: TGTGCCAGCAGTGCGAGACTAGCGTACAATGAGCAGTTCTTC; CDR3: CASSARLAYNEQFF
V: TRBV19; D: TRBD1; size: .; J: TRBJ2-7; DNA: TGTGCCAGTACTCAAGGGGCCCTGGCGACAGGGGGTACCTACGAGCAGTACTTC; CDR3: CASTQGALATGGTYEQYF
V: TRBV29-1; D: .; size: .; J: TRBJ1-1; DNA: TGCAGCGTTGAAGGGCAGCAGAACACTGAAGCTTTCTTT; CDR3: CSVEGQQNTEAFF
V: TRBV5-1; D: .; size: .; J: TRBJ1-3; DNA: TGCGCCAGCAGCCCTGGACGGAACTCTGGAAACACCATATATTTT; CDR3: CASSPGRNSGNTIYF
V: TRBV12-3/TRBV12-4; D: .; size: .; J: TRBJ1-1; DNA: TGTGCCAGCAGTCAGGTCTATACTGAAGCTTTCTTT; CDR3: CASSQVYTEAFF
V: TRBV19; D: .; size: .; J: TRBJ1-1; DNA: TGTGCCGCAAGACGGACGGCGGAGAACACTGAAGCTTTCTTT; CDR3: CAARRTAENTEAFF
V: TRBV7-9; D: .; size: .; J: TRBJ1-1; DNA: TGTGCCAGCAGCCCCCGGGGGCCCATGAGGGTGGAAGCTTTCTTT; CDR3: CASSPRGPMRVEAFF
V: TRBV18; D: .; size: .; J: TRBJ2-1; DNA: TGTGCCAGCTCACCACTTCCTACCTACAATGAGCAGTTCTTC; CDR3: CASSPLPTYNEQFF
V: TRBV5-1; D: .; size: .; J: TRBJ2-3; DNA: TGCGCCAGCAGCTTGGGACCGGTGGGAGATACGCAGTATTTT; CDR3: CASSLGPVGDTQYF
V: TRBV12-3/TRBV12-4; D: .; size: .; J: TRBJ1-5; DNA: TGTGCCAGCAGTTTAAATGGTGAAACGCCCCAGCATTTT; CDR3: CASSLNGETPQHF
V: TRBV11-2; D: .; size: .; J: TRBJ2-1; DNA: TGTGCCAGCAGCTTAGATTTGGGGGCGTTTTTATACAATGAGCAGTTCTTC; CDR3: CASSLDLGAFLYNEQFF
V: TRBV18; D: .; size: .; J: TRBJ1-2; DNA: TGTGCCAGCTCACCAACCGGGACGTCTAACTATGGCTACACCTTC; CDR3: CASSPTGTSNYGYTF
V: TRBV4-1; D: TRBD2; size: .; J: TRBJ2-6; DNA: TGCGCCAGCAGCCAAATACCGGGACTAGCGGAGGTGTCTGGGGCCAACGTCCTGACTTTC; CDR3: CASSQIPGLAEVSGANVLTF
V: TRBV7-9; D: TRBD1; size: .; J: TRBJ2-7; DNA: TGTGCCAGCAGCTCCCGAGGACAGGGCTACGAGCAGTACTTC; CDR3: CASSSRGQGYEQYF
V: TRBV5-1; D: .; size: .; J: TRBJ2-7; DNA: TGCGCCAGCAGCTTGGGTTCCGGGGCGGACGAGCAGTACTTC; CDR3: CASSLGSGADEQYF
V: TRBV9; D: .; size: .; J: TRBJ2-2; DNA: TGTGCCAGCAGCGTAGTGGGGGGTATGCTTCACACCGGGGAGCTGTTTTTT; CDR3: CASSVVGGMLHTGELFF
V: TRBV24-1; D: .; size: .; J: TRBJ2-2; DNA: TGTGCCACCTCTAGCTTAGACACCGGGGAGCTGTTTTTT; CDR3: CATSSLDTGELFF
V: TRBV9; D: .; size: .; J: TRBJ2-3; DNA: TGTGCCAGCACCAAGTGGGGGGAAAGCACAGATACGCAGTATTTT; CDR3: CASTKWGESTDTQYF
V: TRBV10-2; D: .; size: .; J: TRBJ1-2; DNA: TGCGCCAGCAGTGAAACAGGGAAGGGGATTTATGGCTACACCTTC; CDR3: CASSETGKGIYGYTF
V: TRBV3-1/TRBV3-2; D: .; size: .; J: TRBJ1-6; DNA: TGTGCCAGCAGCCAAGGCAGGGACAATTCACCCCTCCACTTT; CDR3: CASSQGRDNSPLHF
V: TRBV7-2; D: .; size: .; J: TRBJ1-2; DNA: TGTGCCAGCAGCTCTAGACGGTCATTCTTGGGCTACACCTTC; CDR3: CASSSRRSFLGYTF
V: TRBV6-7; D: TRBD2; size: .; J: TRBJ2-2; DNA: TGTGCCAGCAGTTACGGCGTGGGACTAGCGGGGACCGGGGAGCTGTTTTTT; CDR3: CASSYGVGLAGTGELFF
V: TRBV5-1; D: TRBD1; size: .; J: TRBJ2-5; DNA: TGCGCCAGCAGCTGGCTGGGGGACAGCGTCCAAGAGACCCAGTACTTC; CDR3: CASSWLGDSVQETQYF
V: TRBV6-5; D: .; size: .; J: TRBJ1-5; DNA: TGTGCCAGCAGTTACTCGTTCGGGGGCGAGCCCCAGCATTTT; CDR3: CASSYSFGGEPQHF
V: TRBV5-1; D: TRBD2; size: .; J: TRBJ2-3; DNA: TGCGCCAGCAGCTTGTCCGCTAGCGGGAGTTCAGATACGCAGTATTTT; CDR3: CASSLSASGSSDTQYF
V: TRBV4-3; D: .; size: .; J: TRBJ1-1; DNA: TGCGCCAGCAGCCCCAGCCAGATGAACACTGAAGCTTTCTTT; CDR3: CASSPSQMNTEAFF
V: TRBV29-1; D: TRBD2; size: .; J: TRBJ2-1; DNA: TGCAGCGTTTCAAGGACTAGCGGGAGGTACCTCTACAATGAGCAGTTCTTC; CDR3: CSVSRTSGRYLYNEQFF
V: TRBV6-5; D: .; size: .; J: TRBJ1-2; DNA: TGTGCCAGCAGACCAGACGGGGTGTCCAACTATGGCTACACCTTC; CDR3: CASRPDGVSNYGYTF
V: TRBV4-3; D: TRBD1; size: .; J: TRBJ1-1; DNA: TGCGCCAGCAGCCATTCAACAGGGGGGAACACTGAAGCTTTCTTT; CDR3: CASSHSTGGNTEAFF
V: TRBV5-4; D: .; size: .; J: TRBJ2-3; DNA: TGTGCCAGCAGCTCTTTCCCAGATACGCAGTATTTT; CDR3: CASSSFPDTQYF
V: TRBV19; D: TRBD1; size: .; J: TRBJ1-3; DNA: TGTGCCACCCGGGACAGCTTTCTCCGATTCTCTGGAAACACCATATATTTT; CDR3: CATRDSFLRFSGNTIYF
V: TRBV7-9; D: .; size: .; J: TRBJ2-3; DNA: TGTGCCAGCAGCTTAGCGGGGCAGAGCACAGATACGCAGTATTTT; CDR3: CASSLAGQSTDTQYF
V: TRBV4-3; D: .; size: once; J: TRBJ1-4; DNA: TGCGCCAGCAGCCAAGGACGTGTCGCGTGGCCGGCAACTAATGAAAAACTGTTTTTT; CDR3: CASSQGRVAWPATNEKLFF
V: TRBV7-9; D: .; size: .; J: TRBJ1-3; DNA: TGTGCCAGCAGCTTATATCTGACGCTCTCTGGAAACACCATATATTTT; CDR3: CASSLYLTLSGNTIYF
V: TRBV14; D: .; size: .; J: TRBJ2-7; DNA: TGTGCCAGCAGCCAACAACCCCCGTGGGAGCAGTACTTC; CDR3: CASSQQPPWEQYF
V: TRBV5-8; D: TRBD1; size: once; J: TRBJ1-6; DNA: TGTGCCAGCAGCTTGGGGACAGGGCGTACGGCCCTCCACTTT; CDR3: CASSLGTGRTALHF
V: TRBV18; D: .; size: .; J: TRBJ1-3; DNA: TGTGCCAGCTCCCCGAGGGGAGGGATATCGAGAAACACCATATATTTT; CDR3: CASSPRGGISRNTIYF
V: TRBV29-1; D: .; size: .; J: TRBJ2-3; DNA: TGCAGCAAGCTAGCCGCAGATACGCAGTATTTT; CDR3: CSKLAADTQYF
V: TRBV28; D: .; size: .; J: TRBJ2-3; DNA: TGTGCCAGCAGTTTAAGGGGCGGGAGCACAGATACGCAGTATTTT; CDR3: CASSLRGGSTDTQYF